This section outlines one T cell receptor (beta chain) sequence together with its context. Its antigen is unknown. CDR3 size: 16 residues. Germline V gene data show CDR1 as LGHNA and CDR2 as YSLEER. V lost 1 base to trimming and J lost 0 bases, with 13 bases between them. Profiling relied on immunoSEQ multiplex PCR, and the TCRdb table lists in-frame clones only, not all of them. The sample lists more than 20,000 clones, 89% occurring once. These data originate in a study of graft-versus-host responses after intestinal transplantation. In the study overall: Recipients were all induced with anti-thymocyte globulin, then given tacrolimus and steroids for roughly 3 years. Findings and caveats of the study: Recipient-marrow GvH clones were detected, some having first appeared in ileum or blood.

J is TRBJ2-7 and V is TRBV4-3; maybe TRBD1 (5 bases). This receptor was obtained from a human patient who received an intestinal transplant, so some T cells may come from the graft donor. The sequences come from PBMCs, collected 65 to 70 days after intestinal transplantation. In DNA form, the CDR3 reads TGCGCCAGCAGCCAAGGAGTCCAGGGTCCCTCCTACGAGCAGTACTTC. Amino acids: CASSQGVQGPSYEQYF.